Listed here are 21 T cell receptor beta chains from one sample, sequenced in a study of T-cell reconstitution after alpha-beta-depleted transplantation in children. Researchers prepared the TCRbeta library using unique molecular identifiers, the study reports. A single record per CDR3 protein comes from TCRdb applying MiXCR to the PCR reads. Here the sample spans under 400,000 distinct CDR3 sequences, approximately 23% being singletons. Sequencing used PBMCs, mostly from graft donor cells, obtained 180 days after TCRalphabeta/CD19-depleted stem cell transplant. The receptors were gathered from a male patient under 18 who had a stem cell transplant for acute lymphoblastic leukemia, so the T cells may come from the graft donor.

The V call is TRBV5-6, the J call TRBJ1-1; unclear D gene. Between the trimmed V and J ends, which lost 2 bases and 8 bases, there was a span of 13 bases. Germline V gene sequence: CDR1 SGHDT, CDR2 YYEEEE. CDR3 length: 13 residues. CDR3 in amino acids: CASSFDGISEAFF. The CDR3 DNA is TGTGCCAGCAGCTTCGACGGGATTTCGGAAGCTTTCTTT.

This clonotype is a singleton in its sample. This rearrangement joins TRBV3-1 to TRBJ2-7, with D uncertain. The length of the CDR3 is 16 residues. Trimming shortened V by 4 bases and J by 6 bases, and 22 bases separated the two germline ends. CDR1 is LGHDT and CDR2 is YNNKEL in the germline V gene (reference sequence). CDR3 sequence: CASSPLLGSKAREQYF. CDR3 nucleotides: TGTGCCAGCAGCCCCCTTCTAGGATCCAAGGCCCGCGAGCAGTACTTC.

V and J are TRBV9 and TRBJ2-2; 7 bases are a match to TRBD2. This CDR3 contains 16 residues. Germline V gene lookup returns CDR1 SGDLS and CDR2 YYNGEE. V lost 2 bases to trimming and J lost 6 bases; unmatched junction nucleotides: 10. Written as DNA, the CDR3 is TGTGCCAGCAGCGTCGGCAGTCGGGCGGGAGCCGGGGAGCTGTTTTTT. Translating gives CASSVGSRAGAGELFF.

This rearrangement joins TRBV7-3 to TRBJ2-1, with D unresolved. The CDR3 sequence is 15 residues long. CDR1 and CDR2 (germline): SGHTA, FQGTGA. Between the trimmed V and J ends, which lost 4 bases and 0 bases, there was a span of 10 bases. In DNA, the CDR3 is TGTGCCAGCAGCTCCGTTTCTGGCTCCTACAATGAGCAGTTCTTC. This encodes CASSSVSGSYNEQFF. Looking up the rest from reference TRBV7-3 and TRBJ2-1 gives the full variable domain: GAGVSQTPSNKVTEKGKYVELRCDPISGHTALYWYRQSLGQGPEFLIYFQGTGAADDSGLPNDRFFAVRPEGSVSTLKIQRTERGDSAVYLCASSSVSGSYNEQFFGPGTRLTVL.

The chain has TRBV19 and TRBJ2-3; D is uncertain. V was shortened by 1 base and J by 6 bases, with 5 bases between the two germline ends. CDR1 is LNHDA, CDR2 SQIVND, per germline (reference sequence). The CDR3 runs 12 residues. The CDR3 loop is CASSIVADTQYF. For the CDR3, the DNA is TGTGCCAGTAGTATAGTTGCGGATACGCAGTATTTT.

The chain joins TRBV19 to TRBJ1-2; the D gene is possibly TRBD1 (5 bases). Germline V gene sequence: CDR1 LNHDA, CDR2 SQIVND (reference sequence). The ends were cut back, 11 bases at V and 0 bases at J, with 19 bases in the middle. This CDR3 comprises 15 residues. CDR3 DNA sequence: TGTGCCTTAAAGGGCAGGGCTGCGTCTAACTATGGCTACACCTTC. Its translation is CALKGRAASNYGYTF. Drawing the rest from reference TRBV19 and TRBJ1-2, the complete variable domain is DGGITQSPKYLFRKEGQNVTLSCEQNLNHDAMYWYRQDPGQGLRLIYYSQIVNDFQKGDIAEGYSVSREKKESFPLTVTSAQKNPTAFYLCALKGRAASNYGYTFGSGTRLTVV.

This clonotype was counted between two and nine times. The chain combines TRBV2 with TRBJ2-7; no firm D call. V lost 10 bases and J 0 bases, leaving 13 bases between the germline ends. CDR1 is SNHLY, CDR2 FYNNEI, per germline. This CDR3 comprises 13 residues. CDR3 sequence (DNA): TGTGCCACCTCGCCCCTATCCTCCTACGAGCAGTACTTC. Protein sequence: CATSPLSSYEQYF.

This clonotype was detected a few times. V usage is TRBV4-3 and J usage is TRBJ2-7; D perhaps matches TRBD2 (5 bases). Per germline, CDR1 LGHNA and CDR2 YSLEER. The CDR3 spans 14 residues. V was trimmed by 0 bases and J by 4 bases, leaving 10 bases between them. This chain's CDR3 is CASSQEGSSYEQYF. CDR3 in DNA: TGCGCCAGCAGCCAAGAGGGGAGTTCTTACGAGCAGTACTTC.

This clonotype was counted a few times. This chain uses TRBV15 with TRBJ2-7, with 7 positions matching TRBD1. Germline values: CDR1 LNHNV, CDR2 YYDKDF (reference sequence). J lost 3 bases, V lost 4 bases, and 9 bases had no gene match. CDR3 size: 15 residues. The CDR3 DNA is TGTGCCACCAGCATTGGACGAGGGGGCGGCTACGAGCAGTACTTC. It yields the protein CATSIGRGGGYEQYF.

This clonotype has a handful of counts. The rearrangement uses TRBV5-1 and TRBJ2-5; 8 nucleotides match TRBD2. The CDR3 spans 15 residues. V shed 0 bases, J shed 5 bases, and the junction held 6 bases outside the gene matches. The germline gives CDR1 SGHRS, CDR2 YFSETQ. CDR3 amino acids: CASSLAGGMMETQYF. CDR3 nucleotides: TGCGCCAGCAGCTTGGCGGGAGGGATGATGGAGACCCAGTACTTC.

This clonotype came up many times. The J gene is TRBJ2-5, the V gene TRBV5-1, with D unclear. Trimming shortened V by 4 bases and J by 2 bases, and 3 bases separated the two germline ends. This CDR3 comprises 11 residues. Germline V gene data show CDR1 as SGHRS and CDR2 as YFSETQ. CDR3 protein: CASSKQETQYF. The CDR3 nucleotides are TGCGCCAGCAGCAAACAAGAGACCCAGTACTTC.

This clonotype has a handful of counts. V and J are TRBV6-5 and TRBJ2-3; the match to TRBD2 covers 11 bases. CDR1 and CDR2 from the germline V gene are MNHEY and SVGAGI. CDR3 length equals 19 residues. Trimming took 0 bases from V and 4 from J; bases not matched to a gene: 12. The CDR3 bases are TGTGCCAGCAGTTACTCGGTCCTAGCGGGAGGAGGTGGCGCAGATACGCAGTATTTT. It yields the protein CASSYSVLAGGGGADTQYF.

This clonotype has only a few counts. The CDR3 here is CASRRGSYNEQFF. As DNA, the CDR3 is TGTGCCAGCAGAAGGGGGTCCTACAATGAGCAGTTCTTC. The chain joins TRBV7-2 to TRBJ2-1, with a weak D call TRBD1 (6 bases). This CDR3 has 13 amino acids. Germline assignment: CDR1 SGHTA and CDR2 FQGNSA. Trimming stripped 6 bases from V and 1 base from J, with 7 bases between.

The chain uses TRBV6-1 and TRBJ2-7, with 10 bases lining up with TRBD1. CDR1 and CDR2 from the germline V gene are MNHNS and SASEGT. The trim removed 10 bases at V and 4 bases at J, leaving 7 bases unmatched. CDR3 size: 13 residues. CDR3 bases: TGTGCCACCCAGCGGGGACAGGGGTACGAGCAGTACTTC. Protein sequence: CATQRGQGYEQYF.

This chain joins TRBV18 and TRBJ2-7, with D possibly TRBD1 on 5 matching bases. Germline lookup yields CDR1 KGHSH and CDR2 LQKENI. The V and J ends lost 0 bases and 2 bases respectively, with 11 bases between them. There are 15 residues in the CDR3. CDR3 nucleotide sequence: TGTGCCAGCTCACCACCGTTCCCAGGGACCTACGAGCAGTACTTC. This encodes CASSPPFPGTYEQYF.

The chain carries TRBV29-1 and TRBJ2-1, with TRBD2 matching 12 bases. The CDR3 runs to 13 residues. Germline V gives CDR1 SQVTM, CDR2 ANQGSEA. The J segment lost 8 bases and the V segment lost 6 bases, leaving 5 bases of the junction unmatched. The CDR3 DNA follows: TGCAGCGTCCTAGCGGGAGGGAAAGATGAGCAGTTCTTC. Its protein is CSVLAGGKDEQFF.

The chain combines TRBV4-1 with TRBJ2-2, with a possible D match to TRBD2 (6 bases). Germline CDR1 MGHRA, CDR2 YSYEKL. The CDR3 is 17 amino acids. With 2 bases removed from V and 4 bases from J, the gap between germline ends came to 17 bases. The CDR3 reads CASSQLIRAGLTGELFF. DNA of the CDR3: TGCGCCAGCAGCCAACTTATTAGGGCGGGACTCACCGGGGAGCTGTTTTTT.

This clonotype turned up a few times. The chain combines TRBV20-1 with TRBJ2-6; a possible D gene is TRBD2 (6 bases). The CDR3 is made up of 14 amino acids. The V and J ends lost 6 bases and 4 bases respectively, with 13 bases between them. Germline assignment: CDR1 DFQATT and CDR2 SNEGSKA (reference sequence). CDR3 nucleotides: TGCAGTGCGCCCAAGGCGGGAGGGGCCAACGTCCTGACTTTC. Amino acid sequence: CSAPKAGGANVLTF.

The chain is built from TRBV27 and TRBJ1-5, with a tentative D call TRBD1 (5 bases). Trimming stripped 7 bases from V and 4 bases from J, with 14 bases between. This CDR3 contains 14 residues. The V gene's germline CDR1 is MNHEY and CDR2 SMNVEV (reference sequence). The CDR3 region has the DNA TGTGCCAGCAAACCAGGACACCTTAATCAGCCCCAGCATTTT. This codes for CASKPGHLNQPQHF.

The table lists this clonotype with a few counts. The chain carries TRBV6-1 and TRBJ2-5, with 9 bases identical to TRBD2. The CDR3 has 15 residues. The V segment lost 7 bases and the J segment 4 bases; nucleotides outside the gene matches: 10. Germline-derived CDR1 and CDR2 are MNHNS and SASEGT. The DNA for the CDR3 is TGTGCCAGCACCACCCAGCCAGCGGGAGGAGAGACCCAGTACTTC. It yields the protein CASTTQPAGGETQYF.

V and J are TRBV6-2 or TRBV6-3 and TRBJ2-1, with 7 bases aligning to TRBD2. Germline CDR1 reads MNHEY; CDR2 reads SVGEGT. V was pared by 6 bases and J by 0 bases, with 5 bases of the junction left unmatched. The CDR3 is 15 residues long. This CDR3 is CASRRAGYSYNEQFF. The CDR3 DNA is TGTGCCAGCAGGCGAGCGGGGTACTCCTACAATGAGCAGTTCTTC.